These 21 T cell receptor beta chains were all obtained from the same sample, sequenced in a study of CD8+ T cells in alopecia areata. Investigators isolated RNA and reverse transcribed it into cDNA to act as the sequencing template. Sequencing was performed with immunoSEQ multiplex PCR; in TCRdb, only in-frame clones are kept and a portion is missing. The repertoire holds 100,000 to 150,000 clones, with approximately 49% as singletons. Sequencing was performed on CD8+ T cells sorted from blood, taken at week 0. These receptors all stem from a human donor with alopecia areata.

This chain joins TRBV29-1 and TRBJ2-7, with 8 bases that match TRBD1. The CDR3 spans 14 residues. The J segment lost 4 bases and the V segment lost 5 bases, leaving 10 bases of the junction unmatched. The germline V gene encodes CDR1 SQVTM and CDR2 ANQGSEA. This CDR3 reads CSVYTPGQAYEQYF. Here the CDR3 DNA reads TGCAGCGTTTATACCCCGGGACAGGCTTACGAGCAGTACTTC.

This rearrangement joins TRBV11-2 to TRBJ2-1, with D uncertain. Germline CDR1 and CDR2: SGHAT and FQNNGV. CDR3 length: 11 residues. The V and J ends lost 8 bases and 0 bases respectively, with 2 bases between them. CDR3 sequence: CASGSYNEQFF. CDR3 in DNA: TGTGCCAGCGGCTCCTACAATGAGCAGTTCTTC.

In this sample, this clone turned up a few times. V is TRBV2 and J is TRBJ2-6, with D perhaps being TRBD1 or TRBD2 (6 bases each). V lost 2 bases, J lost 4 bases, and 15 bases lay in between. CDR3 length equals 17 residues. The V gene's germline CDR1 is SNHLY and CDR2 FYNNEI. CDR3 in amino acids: CASSEPLGGSGANVLTF. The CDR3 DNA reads TGTGCCAGCAGTGAACCCCTAGGGGGGTCCGGGGCCAACGTCCTGACTTTC.

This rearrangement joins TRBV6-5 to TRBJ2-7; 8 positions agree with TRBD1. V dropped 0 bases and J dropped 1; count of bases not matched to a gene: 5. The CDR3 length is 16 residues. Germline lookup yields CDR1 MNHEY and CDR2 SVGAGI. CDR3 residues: CASSYSSGGRSYEQYF. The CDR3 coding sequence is TGTGCCAGCAGTTACTCGTCAGGGGGCAGGTCCTACGAGCAGTACTTC.

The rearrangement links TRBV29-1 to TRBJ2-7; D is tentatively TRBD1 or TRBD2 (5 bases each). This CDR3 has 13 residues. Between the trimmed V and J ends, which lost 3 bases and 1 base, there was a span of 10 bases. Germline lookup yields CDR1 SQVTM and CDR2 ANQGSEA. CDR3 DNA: TGCAGCGTTGAGGAGGACACGTCCTACGAGCAGTACTTC. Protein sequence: CSVEEDTSYEQYF.

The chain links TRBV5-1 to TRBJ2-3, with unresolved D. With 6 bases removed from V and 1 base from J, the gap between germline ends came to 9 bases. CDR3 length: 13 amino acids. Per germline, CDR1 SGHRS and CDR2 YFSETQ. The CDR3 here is CASTMSGTDTQYF. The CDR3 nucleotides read TGCGCCAGCACTATGAGTGGCACAGATACGCAGTATTTT. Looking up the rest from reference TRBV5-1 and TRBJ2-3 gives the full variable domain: KAGVTQTPRYLIKTRGQQVTLSCSPISGHRSVSWYQQTPGQGLQFLFEYFSETQRNKGNFPGRFSGRQFSNSRSEMNVSTLELGDSALYLCASTMSGTDTQYFGPGTRLTVL.

The CDR3 DNA reads TGTGCCTGGAGGGACCGACAGGCTCTACCCGAAATTTACTACGAGCAGTACTTC. It encodes CAWRDRQALPEIYYEQYF. V and J are TRBV30 and TRBJ2-7; the D gene is possibly TRBD1 (6 bases). The germline V gene has CDR1 GTSNPN and CDR2 SVGIG (reference sequence). CDR3 size: 18 residues. V lost 3 bases to trimming and J lost 3 bases, with 27 bases between them.

As DNA, the CDR3 is TGTGCCACCTCCCCGGGCGGGGGGGAGACAGATACGCAGTATTTT. Residues: CATSPGGGETDTQYF. V and J are TRBV6-4 and TRBJ2-3; 9 bases match TRBD2. The J segment lost 3 bases and the V segment lost 10 bases, leaving 11 bases of the junction unmatched. Germline CDR1 and CDR2: MRHNA and SNTAGT. The CDR3 runs to 15 residues.

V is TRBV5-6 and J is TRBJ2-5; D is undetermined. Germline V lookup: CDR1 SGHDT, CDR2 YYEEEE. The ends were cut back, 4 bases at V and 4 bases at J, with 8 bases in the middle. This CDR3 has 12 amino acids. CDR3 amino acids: CASSLKRETQYF. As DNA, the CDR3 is TGTGCCAGCAGCCTCAAAAGAGAGACCCAGTACTTC.

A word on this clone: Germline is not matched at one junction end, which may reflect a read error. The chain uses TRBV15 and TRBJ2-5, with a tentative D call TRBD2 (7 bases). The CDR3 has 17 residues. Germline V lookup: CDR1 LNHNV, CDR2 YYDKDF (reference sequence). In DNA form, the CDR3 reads TGTGCCACCAGCGGAGAACAAACAGGGACTATACAAGAGACCCAGTACTTC. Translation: CATSGEQTGTIQETQYF. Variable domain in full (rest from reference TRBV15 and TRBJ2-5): DAMVIQNPRYQVTQFGKPVTLSCSQTLNHNVMYWYQQKSSQAPKLLFHYYDKDFNNEADTPDNFQSRRPNTSFCFLDIRSPGLGDTAMYLCATSGEQTGTIQETQYFGPGTRLLVL.

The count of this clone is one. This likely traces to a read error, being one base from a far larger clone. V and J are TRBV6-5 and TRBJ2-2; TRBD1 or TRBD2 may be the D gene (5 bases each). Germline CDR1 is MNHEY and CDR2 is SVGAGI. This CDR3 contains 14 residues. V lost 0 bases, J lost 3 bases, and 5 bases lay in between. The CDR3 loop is CASSYSGDTGELFF. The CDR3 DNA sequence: TGTGCCAGCAGTTACTCGGGGGACACCGGGGAGCTGTTTTTT.

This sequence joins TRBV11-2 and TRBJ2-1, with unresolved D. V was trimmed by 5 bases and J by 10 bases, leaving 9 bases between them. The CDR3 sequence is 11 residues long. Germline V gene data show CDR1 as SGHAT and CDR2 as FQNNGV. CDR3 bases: TGTGCCAGCAGCCACGCTAGAGAGCAGTTCTTC. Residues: CASSHAREQFF.

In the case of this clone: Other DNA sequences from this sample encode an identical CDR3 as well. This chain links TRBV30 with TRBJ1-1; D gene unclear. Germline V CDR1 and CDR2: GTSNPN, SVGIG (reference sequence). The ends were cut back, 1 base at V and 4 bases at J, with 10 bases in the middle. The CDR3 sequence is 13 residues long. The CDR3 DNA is TGTGCCTGGAGTGGACTAGCGGGCACTGAAGCTTTCTTT. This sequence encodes CAWSGLAGTEAFF.

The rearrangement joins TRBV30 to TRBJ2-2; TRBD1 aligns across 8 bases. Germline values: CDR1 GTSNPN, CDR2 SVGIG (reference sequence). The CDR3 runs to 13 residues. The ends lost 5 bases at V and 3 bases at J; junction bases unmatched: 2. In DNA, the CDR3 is TGTGCCTGGCAGGGGGCGGACACCGGGGAGCTGTTTTTT. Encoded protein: CAWQGADTGELFF.

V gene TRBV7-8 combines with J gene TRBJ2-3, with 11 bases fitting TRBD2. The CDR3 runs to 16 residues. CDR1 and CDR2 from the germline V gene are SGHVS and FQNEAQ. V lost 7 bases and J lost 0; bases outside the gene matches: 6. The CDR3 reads CASTSSGGLSTDTQYF. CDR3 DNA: TGTGCCAGCACTTCTAGCGGGGGGCTTAGCACAGATACGCAGTATTTT.

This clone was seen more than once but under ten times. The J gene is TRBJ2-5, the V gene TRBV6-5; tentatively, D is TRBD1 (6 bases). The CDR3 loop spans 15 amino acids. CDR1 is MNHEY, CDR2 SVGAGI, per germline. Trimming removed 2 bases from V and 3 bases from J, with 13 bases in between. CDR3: CASSYGGVGEETQYF. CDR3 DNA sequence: TGTGCCAGCAGTTACGGGGGCGTGGGGGAAGAGACCCAGTACTTC.

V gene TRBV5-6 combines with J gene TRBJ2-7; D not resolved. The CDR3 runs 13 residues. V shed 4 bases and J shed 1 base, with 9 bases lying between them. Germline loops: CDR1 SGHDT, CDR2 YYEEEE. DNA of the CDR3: TGTGCCAGCAGCATCCCTGGATCCTACGAGCAGTACTTC. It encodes CASSIPGSYEQYF.

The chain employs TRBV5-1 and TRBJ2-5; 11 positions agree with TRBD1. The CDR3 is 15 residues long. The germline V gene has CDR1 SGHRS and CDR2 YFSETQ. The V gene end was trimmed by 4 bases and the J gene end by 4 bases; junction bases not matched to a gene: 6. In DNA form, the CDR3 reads TGCGCCAGCAGCCCCTCCGGGACAGGGGGAGAGACCCAGTACTTC. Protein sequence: CASSPSGTGGETQYF.

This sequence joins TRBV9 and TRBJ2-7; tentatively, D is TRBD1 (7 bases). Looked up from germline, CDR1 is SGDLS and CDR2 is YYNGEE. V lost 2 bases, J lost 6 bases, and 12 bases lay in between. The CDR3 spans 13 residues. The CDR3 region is CASSVEGAGEQYF. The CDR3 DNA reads TGTGCCAGCAGCGTGGAGGGGGCTGGCGAGCAGTACTTC.

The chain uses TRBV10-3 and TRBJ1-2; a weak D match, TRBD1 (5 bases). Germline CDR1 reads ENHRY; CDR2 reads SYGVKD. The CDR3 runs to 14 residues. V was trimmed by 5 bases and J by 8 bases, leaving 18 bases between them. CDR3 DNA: TGTGCCATCAGTTCGGGACTGCCGTCGGAGGGCTACACCTTC. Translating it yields CAISSGLPSEGYTF.

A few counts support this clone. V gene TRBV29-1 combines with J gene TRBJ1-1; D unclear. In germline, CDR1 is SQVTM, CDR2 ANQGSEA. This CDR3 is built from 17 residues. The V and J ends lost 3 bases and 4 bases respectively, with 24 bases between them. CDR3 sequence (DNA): TGCAGCGTTGACACTATCTGGACGCCTGGCATGGGCACTGAAGCTTTCTTT. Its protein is CSVDTIWTPGMGTEAFF. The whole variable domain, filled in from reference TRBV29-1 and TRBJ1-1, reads SAVISQKPSRDICQRGTSLTIQCQVDSQVTMMFWYRQQPGQSLTLIATANQGSEATYESGFVIDKFPISRPNLTFSTLTVSNMSPEDSSIYLCSVDTIWTPGMGTEAFFGQGTRLTVV.